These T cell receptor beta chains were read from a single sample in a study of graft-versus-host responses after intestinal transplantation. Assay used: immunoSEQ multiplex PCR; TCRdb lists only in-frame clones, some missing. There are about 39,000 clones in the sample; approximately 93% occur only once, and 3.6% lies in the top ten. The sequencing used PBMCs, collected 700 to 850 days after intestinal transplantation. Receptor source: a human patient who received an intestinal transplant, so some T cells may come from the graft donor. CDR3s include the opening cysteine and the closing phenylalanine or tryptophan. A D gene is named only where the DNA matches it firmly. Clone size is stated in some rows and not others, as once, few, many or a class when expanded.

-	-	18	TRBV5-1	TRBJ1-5	TGCGCCAGCAGCTTGGCCCCTCTGGGCTCCGAGGGGATTCAGCCCCAGCATTTT	CASSLAPLGSEGIQPQHF
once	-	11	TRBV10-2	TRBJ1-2	TGCGCCAGCAGTGGAGTGGATGGCTACACCTTC	CASSGVDGYTF
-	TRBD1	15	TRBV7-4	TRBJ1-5	TGTGCCAGCAGCTTAGATCGGACAGGTTATCAGCCCCAGCATTTT	CASSLDRTGYQPQHF
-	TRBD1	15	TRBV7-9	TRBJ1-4	TGTGCCAGCAGCTACCCGGGACAGGGAAGCGAAAAACTGTTTTTT	CASSYPGQGSEKLFF
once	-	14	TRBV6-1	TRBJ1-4	TGTGCCAGCAGTGAAGGGGCAACTAATGAAAAACTGTTTTTT	CASSEGATNEKLFF
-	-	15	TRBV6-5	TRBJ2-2	TGTGCCAGCAGTTACGGGGGCGGGAGTGACGGGGAGCTGTTTTTT	CASSYGGGSDGELFF
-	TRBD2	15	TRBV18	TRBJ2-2	TGTGCCAGCTCACCTAGCGGGAGCAACACCGGGGAGCTGTTTTTT	CASSPSGSNTGELFF
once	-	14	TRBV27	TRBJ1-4	TGTGCCAGCAGTTCCCGGGGGGTTAATGAAAAACTGTTTTTT	CASSSRGVNEKLFF
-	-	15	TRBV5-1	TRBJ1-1	TGCGCCAGCAGCTTTACCCGCGGGGTGAACACTGAAGCTTTCTTT	CASSFTRGVNTEAFF
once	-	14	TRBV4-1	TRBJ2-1	TGCGCCAGCAGCGACCCTGGGGCCGACAATGAGCAGTTCTTC	CASSDPGADNEQFF
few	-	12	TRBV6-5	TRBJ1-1	TGTGCCAGCAGCCCTAGGGGTGCTGAAGCTTTCTTT	CASSPRGAEAFF
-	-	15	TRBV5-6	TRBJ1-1	TGTGCCAGCAGCTTTCGCCGGGGGACTCGTGATGAAGCTTTCTTT	CASSFRRGTRDEAFF
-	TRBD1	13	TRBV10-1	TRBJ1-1	TGCGCCAGCAGTCATACAGGGGTCACTGAAGCTTTCTTT	CASSHTGVTEAFF
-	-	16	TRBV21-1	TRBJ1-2	TGTGCCAGCAGCCGAAGGGGGGACAGGGGTGACTATGGCTACACCTTC	CASSRRGDRGDYGYTF
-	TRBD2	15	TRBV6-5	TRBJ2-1	TGTGCCAGCAGTTCGAGCGGGGGGCTCTACAATGAGCAGTTCTTC	CASSSSGGLYNEQFF
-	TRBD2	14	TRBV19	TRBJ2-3	TGTGCCAGTAGTATCGGGACTAGCGGGGATACGCAGTATTTT	CASSIGTSGDTQYF
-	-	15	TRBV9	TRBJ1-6	TGTGCCAGCAGCGACGACCTGACAGGCCTCGGGCCCCTCCACTTT	CASSDDLTGLGPLHF
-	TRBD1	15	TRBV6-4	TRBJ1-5	TGTGCCAGCAGCCACCGGGACAGGGGCAATCAGCCCCAGCATTTT	CASSHRDRGNQPQHF
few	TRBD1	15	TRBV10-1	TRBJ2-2	TGCGCCAGCAGTGAGGGACAGGGGCCTACCGGGGAGCTGTTTTTT	CASSEGQGPTGELFF
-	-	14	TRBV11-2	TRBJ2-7	TGTGCCAGCAGCGGGCAGGGGAAACCCTACGAGCAGTACTTC	CASSGQGKPYEQYF
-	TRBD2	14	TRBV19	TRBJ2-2	TGTGCCAGTAGGGGACTAGCGGGAACCGGGGAGCTGTTTTTT	CASRGLAGTGELFF
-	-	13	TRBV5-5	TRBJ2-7	TGTGCCAGCAGCTTCGGCGGCACCTACGAGCAGTACTTC	CASSFGGTYEQYF
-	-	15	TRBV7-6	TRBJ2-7	TGTGCCAGCAGCGCGGAAGGTACTGGGTCCTACGAGCAGTACTTC	CASSAEGTGSYEQYF
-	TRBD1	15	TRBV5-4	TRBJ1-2	TGTGCCAGCAGCCCGGATCAGGGGGTTGACTATGGCTACACCTTC	CASSPDQGVDYGYTF
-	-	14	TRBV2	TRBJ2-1	TGTGCCAGCAGTGGCCCGGGGGACTCCAATGAGCAGTTCTTC	CASSGPGDSNEQFF
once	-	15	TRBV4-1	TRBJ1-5	TGCGCCAGCAGCCAGGGGGTTTTCGGGTATCAGCCCCAGCATTTT	CASSQGVFGYQPQHF
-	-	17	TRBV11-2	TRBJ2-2	TGTGCCAGCAGCTTAGATCGGTGGGAGAGGAGCACCGGGGAGCTGTTTTTT	CASSLDRWERSTGELFF
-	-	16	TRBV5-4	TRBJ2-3	TGTGCCAGCAGCTTGGATGTGGCTAGGGGCACAGATACGCAGTATTTT	CASSLDVARGTDTQYF
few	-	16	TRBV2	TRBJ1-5	TGTGCCAGCAGGGACCCAGGGATAGATAGCAATCAGCCCCAGCATTTT	CASRDPGIDSNQPQHF
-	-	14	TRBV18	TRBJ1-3	TGTGCCAGCTCACCAAGCTCGGGAGAAAACACCATATATTTT	CASSPSSGENTIYF
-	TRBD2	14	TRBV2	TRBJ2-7	TGTGCCAGCAGTTCCCTCGGGAGGGACTACGAGCAGTACTTC	CASSSLGRDYEQYF
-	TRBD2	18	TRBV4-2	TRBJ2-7	TGTGCCAGCAGCCAAGATTGGCTAGCGGGGGGAGTTACCTACGAGCAGTACTTC	CASSQDWLAGGVTYEQYF
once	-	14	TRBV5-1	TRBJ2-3	TGCGCCAGCAGCTTGGGGACAGAGACAGATACGCAGTATTTT	CASSLGTETDTQYF
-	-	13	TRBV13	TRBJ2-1	TGTGCCAGCAGCTTAGAAGGCCGGAATGAGCAGTTCTTC	CASSLEGRNEQFF
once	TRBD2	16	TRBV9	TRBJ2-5	TGTGCCAGCAGCGTATTTGCTCGGGGGGACCAAGAGACCCAGTACTTC	CASSVFARGDQETQYF
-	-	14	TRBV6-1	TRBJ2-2	TGTGCCAGCAGTGACAGGTGGGAGACCGGGGAGCTGTTTTTT	CASSDRWETGELFF
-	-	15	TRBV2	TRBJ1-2	TGTGCCAGCAGTGAAGCGGATGGGGGGCGTTCGGGCTACACCTTC	CASSEADGGRSGYTF
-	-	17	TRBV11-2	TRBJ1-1	TGTGCCAGCAGCTTAGTCCAGGGCCCGGGTCGGCGCACTGAAGCTTTCTTT	CASSLVQGPGRRTEAFF
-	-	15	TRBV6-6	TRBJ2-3	TGTGCCAGCAGTTACTCGGGACATAGGATAGATACGCAGTATTTT	CASSYSGHRIDTQYF
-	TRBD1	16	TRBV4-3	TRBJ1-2	TGCGCCAGCAGCCAAGATTTGCCCCCGGACAGGTACGGCTACACCTTC	CASSQDLPPDRYGYTF
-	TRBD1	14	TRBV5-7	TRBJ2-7	TGTGCCAGCACTCCGGGGTACAGGGGGAGCGAGCAGTACTTC	CASTPGYRGSEQYF
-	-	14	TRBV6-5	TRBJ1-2	TGTGCCAGCAGTTACTTACAGGCCAACTATGGCTACACCTTC	CASSYLQANYGYTF
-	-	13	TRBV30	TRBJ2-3	TGTGCCTGGGATAGCGGAAACACAGATACGCAGTATTTT	CAWDSGNTDTQYF
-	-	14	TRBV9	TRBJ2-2	TGTGCCAGCAGGAGAAGCGCGAACACCGGGGAGCTGTTTTTT	CASRRSANTGELFF